One and the same sample provided the 28 T cell receptor beta chains below, sequenced in a study of high-grade serous ovarian cancer treatment subgroups. Data came from immunoSEQ multiplex PCR; TCRdb stores just in-frame clones and leaves some out. The sample carries some 20,000 clones, roughly 80% recorded once. Tumor samples were taken before definitive surgery or chemotherapy. What was sequenced was tumor tissue. The source is a human donor with high-grade serous ovarian cancer.

The rearrangement joins TRBV10-3 to TRBJ2-7, with D perhaps matching TRBD2 (7 bases). Per germline, CDR1 ENHRY and CDR2 SYGVKD. Trimming took 3 bases from V and 7 from J, leaving 19 bases between them. This CDR3 has 15 amino acids. CDR3 sequence reads: CAISDSTFGGLEQYF. The CDR3 nucleotides read TGTGCCATCAGTGATTCGACGTTCGGGGGGCTTGAGCAGTACTTC.

V usage is TRBV5-5 and J usage is TRBJ2-7, with 7 nucleotides matching TRBD2. J gave up 3 bases and V 4 bases, and 10 bases lay outside the gene matches. The CDR3 loop spans 15 amino acids. Germline lookup yields CDR1 SGHKS and CDR2 YYEKEE (reference sequence). The CDR3 loop is CASSEPGGKHYEQYF. For the CDR3, the DNA is TGTGCCAGCAGCGAGCCGGGGGGAAAGCACTACGAGCAGTACTTC.

A single count supports this clone. This chain joins TRBV6-5 and TRBJ1-2; D might be TRBD1 (6 bases). The CDR3 is 15 residues long. Looked up from germline, CDR1 is MNHEY and CDR2 is SVGAGI. V was shortened by 5 bases and J by 4 bases, with 17 bases between the two germline ends. Here the CDR3 reads CASSLQGLSIYGYTF. For the CDR3, the DNA is TGTGCCAGCAGTCTCCAGGGGCTAAGCATCTATGGCTACACCTTC.

The chain joins TRBV6-5 to TRBJ1-6; 9 bases match TRBD1. Germline trimming cut 5 bases from V and 10 bases from J; bases unmatched to any gene: 9. The CDR3 has 15 residues. Germline CDR1 MNHEY, CDR2 SVGAGI. In DNA form, the CDR3 reads TGTGCCAGCAGTCCACGGACAGGGGAAGCATCACCCCTCCACTTT. The encoded protein is CASSPRTGEASPLHF.

This sequence joins TRBV5-1 and TRBJ1-3; D call uncertain. The germline V and J ends were trimmed by 4 bases and 0 bases, with 14 bases remaining between them. Germline lookup yields CDR1 SGHRS and CDR2 YFSETQ. The CDR3 consists of 16 residues. DNA of the CDR3: TGCGCCAGCAGCCCGAGCGTAGGGAGCTCTGGAAACACCATATATTTT. Protein: CASSPSVGSSGNTIYF.

The chain has TRBV5-4 and TRBJ2-1, with 13 bases identical to TRBD2. The germline V gene has CDR1 SGHNT and CDR2 YYREEE (reference sequence). CDR3 size: 17 residues. The trim removed 2 bases at V and 8 bases at J, leaving 10 bases unmatched. In DNA, the CDR3 is TGTGCCAGCAGCTTCGGACTAGCGGGAGCGGCTGGAGATGAGCAGTTCTTC. Translation gives CASSFGLAGAAGDEQFF. The full variable domain, with the rest looked up from reference TRBV5-4 and TRBJ2-1, is ETGVTQSPTHLIKTRGQQVTLRCSSQSGHNTVSWYQQALGQGPQFIFQYYREEENGRGNFPPRFSGLQFPNYSSELNVNALELDDSALYLCASSFGLAGAAGDEQFFGPGTRLTVL.

The chain employs TRBV6-5 and TRBJ1-1; possibly TRBD1 for D (5 bases). V gave up 6 bases and J gave up 2 bases, with 10 bases separating them. There are 13 residues in the CDR3. CDR1 and CDR2 (germline): MNHEY, SVGAGI. Here the CDR3 DNA reads TGTGCCAGCAGATGGGACGGTAACACTGAAGCTTTCTTT. The encoded protein is CASRWDGNTEAFF.

J is TRBJ1-1 and V is TRBV2; D may be TRBD1 (6 bases). Germline lookup yields CDR1 SNHLY and CDR2 FYNNEI. Trimming took 3 bases from V and 1 from J, leaving 12 bases between them. The CDR3 covers 15 residues. The CDR3 reads CASSEFWGPNTEAFF. The CDR3 DNA reads TGTGCCAGCAGTGAGTTTTGGGGGCCGAACACTGAAGCTTTCTTT.

A single count supports this clone. The chain uses TRBV7-8 and TRBJ2-3; TRBD1 agrees at 12 bases. V lost 2 bases and J lost 5; bases outside the gene matches: 5. CDR1 SGHVS and CDR2 FQNEAQ come from the germline V gene. This CDR3 is built from 16 residues. The chain's CDR3 is CASSLRDRGQKDTQYF. CDR3 nucleotide sequence: TGTGCCAGCAGCTTACGGGACAGGGGGCAAAAAGATACGCAGTATTTT.

V and J are TRBV20-1 and TRBJ2-1, with TRBD1 as a possible D gene (6 bases). There are 11 residues in the CDR3. V lost 6 bases and J 7 bases, leaving 10 bases between the germline ends. Germline-derived CDR1 and CDR2 are DFQATT and SNEGSKA (reference sequence). The CDR3 sequence is CSAKQGNEQFF. CDR3 sequence (DNA): TGCAGTGCGAAACAGGGTAATGAGCAGTTCTTC.

V is TRBV5-6 and J is TRBJ1-5; 10 bases are a match to TRBD1. Germline V CDR1 and CDR2: SGHDT, YYEEEE. V lost 0 bases and J lost 2; bases outside the gene matches: 2. This CDR3 region has 16 residues. The CDR3 here is CASSLGTGGGNQPQHF. The CDR3 bases are TGTGCCAGCAGCTTGGGGACAGGGGGAGGCAATCAGCCCCAGCATTTT.

There are a few counts of this clone. This chain uses TRBV27 with TRBJ2-7; TRBD2 might be the D (6 bases). The ends were cut back, 3 bases at V and 0 bases at J, with 12 bases in the middle. This CDR3 comprises 15 residues. The germline gives CDR1 MNHEY, CDR2 SMNVEV (reference sequence). CDR3 residues: CASSFYSGASYEQYF. CDR3 in DNA: TGTGCCAGCAGTTTCTATAGCGGAGCCTCCTACGAGCAGTACTTC.

The V call is TRBV7-5, the J call TRBJ1-5; TRBD1 is the table's D call and was not checked against the DNA. TRBV7-5 is recorded as a pseudogene. The CDR3 runs 18 residues. CDR3 in amino acids: CARSLDDRDGQDNQPQHF. CDR3 sequence (DNA): TGTGCCAGAAGCTTAGATGACAGGGACGGACAGGACAATCAGCCCCAGCATTTT.

The genes are TRBV28 and TRBJ1-2, with D hard to call. The V gene's germline CDR1 is MDHEN and CDR2 SYDVKM. The CDR3 length is 11 residues. V lost 6 bases and J 7 bases, leaving 9 bases between the germline ends. This CDR3 reads CASSARAGYTF. The CDR3 nucleotides read TGTGCCAGCAGCGCTAGGGCTGGCTACACCTTC.

This clone was picked up one time. The gene calls are TRBV18 and TRBJ1-3; D gene unclear. Germline CDR1 KGHSH, CDR2 LQKENI. V dropped 0 bases and J dropped 2 bases, with 11 bases sitting between them. The CDR3 runs to 16 residues. CDR3 bases: TGTGCCAGCTCACCACCGGAGGGAAGGACTGGAAACACCATATATTTT. This translates into CASSPPEGRTGNTIYF.

This chain connects TRBV28 to TRBJ2-2; possible D gene TRBD2, 5 bases. CDR3 length equals 17 residues. Germline CDR1 and CDR2: MDHEN and SYDVKM. Deletions cut 5 bases from V and 0 bases from J, with 16 bases between. The CDR3 region has the DNA TGTGCCAGCAGTCAATCGGGAAGTACCGCGAACACCGGGGAGCTGTTTTTT. Protein: CASSQSGSTANTGELFF.

This clone appeared a few times. This chain joins TRBV7-9 and TRBJ2-2; D might be TRBD1 (5 bases). This CDR3 is 13 amino acids long. The ends were cut back, 2 bases at V and 6 bases at J, with 7 bases in the middle. In germline, CDR1 is SEHNR, CDR2 FQNEAQ (reference sequence). CDR3 nucleotide sequence: TGTGCCAGCAGCTTACAGGGTGCCGGGGAGCTGTTTTTT. This codes for CASSLQGAGELFF.

The chain has TRBV7-8 and TRBJ2-2; 7 bases align to TRBD1. The CDR3 spans 16 residues. CDR1 SGHVS and CDR2 FQNEAQ come from the germline V gene. Trimming took 0 bases from V and 7 from J; bases not matched to a gene: 8. This chain's CDR3 is CASSLARGPRDGELFF. For the CDR3, the DNA is TGTGCCAGCAGCTTAGCTAGGGGGCCAAGAGACGGGGAGCTGTTTTTT.

The chain joins TRBV19 to TRBJ2-1, with 7 bases matching TRBD1. Germline values: CDR1 LNHDA, CDR2 SQIVND (reference sequence). This CDR3 is built from 15 residues. V trimming: 4 bases; J trimming: 2 bases; junction bases outside the gene matches: 5. CDR3 sequence (DNA): TGTGCCAGTAGTACGGGACAGATGACCTACAATGAGCAGTTCTTC. Translated, it gives CASSTGQMTYNEQFF. The whole variable domain, remainder taken from reference TRBV19 and TRBJ2-1, is DGGITQSPKYLFRKEGQNVTLSCEQNLNHDAMYWYRQDPGQGLRLIYYSQIVNDFQKGDIAEGYSVSREKKESFPLTVTSAQKNPTAFYLCASSTGQMTYNEQFFGPGTRLTVL.

This chain connects TRBV29-1 to TRBJ2-1; TRBD2 aligns across 9 bases. Germline values: CDR1 SQVTM, CDR2 ANQGSEA. Unmatched junction bases numbered 10, after V lost 8 bases and J lost 8 bases. CDR3 length: 13 residues. CDR3 residues: CSFTGTSFYEQFF. The CDR3 DNA follows: TGCAGCTTTACCGGGACTAGCTTCTATGAGCAGTTCTTC.

This chain connects TRBV2 to TRBJ2-2; D unresolved. Germline V gene lookup returns CDR1 SNHLY and CDR2 FYNNEI. The CDR3 consists of 11 residues. V lost 5 bases to trimming and J lost 7 bases, with 5 bases between them. The CDR3 DNA sequence: TGTGCCAGCAGTTTCATCGGGGAGCTGTTTTTT. Residues: CASSFIGELFF.

This clone has only one observation. This chain joins TRBV30 and TRBJ1-2, with D hard to call. The CDR3 contains 13 residues. The V and J ends lost 0 bases and 0 bases respectively, with 5 bases between them. The germline V gene encodes CDR1 GTSNPN and CDR2 SVGIG (reference sequence). CDR3 protein: CAWSVLANYGYTF. The CDR3 coding sequence is TGTGCCTGGAGTGTACTGGCTAACTATGGCTACACCTTC. The complete variable domain, with remaining parts taken from reference TRBV30 and TRBJ1-2, reads SQTIHQWPATLVQPVGSPLSLECTVEGTSNPNLYWYRQAAGRGLQLLFYSVGIGQISSEVPQNLSASRPQDRQFILSSKKLLLSDSGFYLCAWSVLANYGYTFGSGTRLTVV.

This clone was seen more than once but under ten times. The rearrangement links TRBV30 to TRBJ2-3; a possible D gene is TRBD2 (6 bases). This CDR3 comprises 12 residues. V gave up 4 bases and J gave up 6 bases, with 11 bases separating them. Germline V gene data show CDR1 as GTSNPN and CDR2 as SVGIG (reference sequence). CDR3 residues: CAWTTGGDTQYF. Here the CDR3 DNA reads TGTGCCTGGACTACCGGAGGGGATACGCAGTATTTT. The complete variable domain, with remaining parts taken from reference TRBV30 and TRBJ2-3, reads SQTIHQWPATLVQPVGSPLSLECTVEGTSNPNLYWYRQAAGRGLQLLFYSVGIGQISSEVPQNLSASRPQDRQFILSSKKLLLSDSGFYLCAWTTGGDTQYFGPGTRLTVL.

This chain joins TRBV2 and TRBJ2-1; weak D call: TRBD1 (6 bases). Per the germline V gene, CDR1 is SNHLY and CDR2 is FYNNEI. This CDR3 has 15 amino acids. With 6 bases removed from V and 0 bases from J, the gap between germline ends came to 12 bases. Here the CDR3 reads CASRTDSGSYNEQFF. CDR3 bases: TGTGCCAGCAGGACGGACAGCGGCTCCTACAATGAGCAGTTCTTC.

CDR3 sequence (DNA): TGTGCCAGCAGTTCCGGGGACCCGAGAATAAATGAGCAGTTCTTC. Encoded protein: CASSSGDPRINEQFF. The rearrangement links TRBV28 to TRBJ2-1; D is possibly TRBD1 or TRBD2 (5 bases each). This CDR3 spans 15 amino acids. Looked up from germline, CDR1 is MDHEN and CDR2 is SYDVKM. With 4 bases removed from V and 7 bases from J, the gap between germline ends came to 17 bases.

This clone was counted only a few times. V is TRBV5-5 and J is TRBJ1-5; D is unresolved. The germline gives CDR1 SGHKS, CDR2 YYEKEE (reference sequence). This CDR3 comprises 13 residues. The V and J ends lost 2 bases and 4 bases respectively, with 7 bases between them. CDR3 amino acids: CASSFGPNQPQHF. The CDR3 region has the DNA TGTGCCAGCAGCTTTGGACCTAATCAGCCCCAGCATTTT.

The rearrangement uses TRBV7-9 and TRBJ2-5; D not resolved. Germline CDR1 is SEHNR and CDR2 is FQNEAQ (reference sequence). V was clipped by 5 bases and J by 4 bases, with 14 bases between them. CDR3 length equals 14 residues. CDR3 sequence reads: CASSVPVGLETQYF. DNA for the CDR3: TGTGCCAGCAGCGTGCCGGTGGGCTTAGAGACCCAGTACTTC.

The CDR3 spells CASTVSGANVLTF. As DNA, the CDR3 is TGTGCCAGCACGGTGTCTGGGGCCAACGTCCTGACTTTC. This chain links TRBV28 with TRBJ2-6; no definite D call. Germline assignment: CDR1 MDHEN and CDR2 SYDVKM. The CDR3 sequence is 13 residues long. Trimming shortened V by 7 bases and J by 1 base, and 5 bases separated the two germline ends.